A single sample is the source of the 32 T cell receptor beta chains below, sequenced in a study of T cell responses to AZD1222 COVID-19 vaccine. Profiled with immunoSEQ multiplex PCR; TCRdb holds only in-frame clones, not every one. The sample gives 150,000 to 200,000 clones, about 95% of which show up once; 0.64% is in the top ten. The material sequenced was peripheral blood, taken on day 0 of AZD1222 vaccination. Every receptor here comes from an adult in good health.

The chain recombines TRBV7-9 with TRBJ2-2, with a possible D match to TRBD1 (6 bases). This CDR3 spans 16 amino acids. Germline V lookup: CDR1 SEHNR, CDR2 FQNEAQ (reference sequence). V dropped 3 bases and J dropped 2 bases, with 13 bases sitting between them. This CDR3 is CASSLKQGTNTGELFF. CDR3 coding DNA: TGTGCCAGCAGCTTGAAGCAGGGGACCAACACCGGGGAGCTGTTTTTT.

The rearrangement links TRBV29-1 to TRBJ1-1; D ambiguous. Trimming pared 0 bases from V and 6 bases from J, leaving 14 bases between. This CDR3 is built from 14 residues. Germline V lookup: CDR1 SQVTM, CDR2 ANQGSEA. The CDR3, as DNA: TGCAGCGTTGAAGATAAGGGAATCATCCCTGAAGCTTTCTTT. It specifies CSVEDKGIIPEAFF.

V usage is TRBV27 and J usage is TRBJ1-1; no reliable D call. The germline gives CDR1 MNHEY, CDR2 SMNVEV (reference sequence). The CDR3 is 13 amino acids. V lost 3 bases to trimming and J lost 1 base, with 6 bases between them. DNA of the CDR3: TGTGCCAGCAGTTTCTCAGGGAACACTGAAGCTTTCTTT. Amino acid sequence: CASSFSGNTEAFF.

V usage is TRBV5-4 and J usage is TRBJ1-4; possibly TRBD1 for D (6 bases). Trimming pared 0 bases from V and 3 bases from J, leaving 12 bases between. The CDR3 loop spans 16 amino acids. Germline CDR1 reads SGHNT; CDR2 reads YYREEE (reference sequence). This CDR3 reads CASSLEGGLANEKLFF. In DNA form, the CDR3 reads TGTGCCAGCAGCTTGGAGGGGGGTCTGGCTAATGAAAAACTGTTTTTT.

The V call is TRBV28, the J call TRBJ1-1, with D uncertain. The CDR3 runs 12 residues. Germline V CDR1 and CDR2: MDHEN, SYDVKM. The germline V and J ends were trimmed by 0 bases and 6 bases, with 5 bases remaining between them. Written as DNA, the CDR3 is TGTGCCAGCAGTTTATGGGGGTCTGAAGCTTTCTTT. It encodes CASSLWGSEAFF. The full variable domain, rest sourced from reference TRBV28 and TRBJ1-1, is DVKVTQSSRYLVKRTGEKVFLECVQDMDHENMFWYRQDPGLGLRLIYFSYDVKMKEKGDIPEGYSVSREKKERFSLILESASTNQTSMYLCASSLWGSEAFFGQGTRLTVV.

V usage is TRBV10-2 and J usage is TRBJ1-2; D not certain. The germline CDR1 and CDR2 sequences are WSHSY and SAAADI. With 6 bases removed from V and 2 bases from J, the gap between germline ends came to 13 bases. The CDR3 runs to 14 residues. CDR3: CASSRGGRNYGYTF. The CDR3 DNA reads TGCGCCAGCAGCCGAGGAGGCAGGAACTATGGCTACACCTTC.

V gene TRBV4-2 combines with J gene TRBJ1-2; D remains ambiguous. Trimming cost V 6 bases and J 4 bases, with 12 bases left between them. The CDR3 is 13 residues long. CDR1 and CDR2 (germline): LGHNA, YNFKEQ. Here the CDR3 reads CASSGPAVYGYTF. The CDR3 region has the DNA TGTGCCAGCAGTGGTCCGGCGGTCTATGGCTACACCTTC.

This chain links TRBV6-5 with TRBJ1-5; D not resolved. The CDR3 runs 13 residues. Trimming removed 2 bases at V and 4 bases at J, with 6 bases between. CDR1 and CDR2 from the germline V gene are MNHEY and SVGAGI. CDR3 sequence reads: CASSYEQNQPQHF. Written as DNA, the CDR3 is TGTGCCAGCAGTTACGAACAAAATCAGCCCCAGCATTTT.

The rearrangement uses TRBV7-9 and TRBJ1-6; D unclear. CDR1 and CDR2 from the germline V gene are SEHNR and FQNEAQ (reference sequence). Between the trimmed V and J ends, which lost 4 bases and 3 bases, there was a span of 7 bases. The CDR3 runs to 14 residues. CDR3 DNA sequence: TGTGCCAGCAGCTACGGGGACTATAATTCACCCCTCCACTTT. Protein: CASSYGDYNSPLHF.

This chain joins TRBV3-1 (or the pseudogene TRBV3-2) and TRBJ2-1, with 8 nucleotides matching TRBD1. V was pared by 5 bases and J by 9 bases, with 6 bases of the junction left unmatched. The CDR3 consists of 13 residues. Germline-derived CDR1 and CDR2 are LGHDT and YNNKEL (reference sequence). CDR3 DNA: TGTGCCAGCAGCTTCAGGGGGCAAGGTGAGCAGTTCTTC. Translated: CASSFRGQGEQFF.

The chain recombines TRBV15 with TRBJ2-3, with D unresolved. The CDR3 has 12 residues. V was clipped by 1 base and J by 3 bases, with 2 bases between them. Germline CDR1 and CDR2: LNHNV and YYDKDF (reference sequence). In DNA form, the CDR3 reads TGTGCCACCAGCAGAGGGACAGATACGCAGTATTTT. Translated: CATSRGTDTQYF.

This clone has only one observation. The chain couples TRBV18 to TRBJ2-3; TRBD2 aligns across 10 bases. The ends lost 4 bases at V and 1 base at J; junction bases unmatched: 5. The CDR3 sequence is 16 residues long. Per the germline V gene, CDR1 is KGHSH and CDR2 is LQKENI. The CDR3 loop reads CASSLTSGKGTDTQYF. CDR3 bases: TGTGCCAGCTCACTTACTAGCGGGAAGGGCACAGATACGCAGTATTTT.

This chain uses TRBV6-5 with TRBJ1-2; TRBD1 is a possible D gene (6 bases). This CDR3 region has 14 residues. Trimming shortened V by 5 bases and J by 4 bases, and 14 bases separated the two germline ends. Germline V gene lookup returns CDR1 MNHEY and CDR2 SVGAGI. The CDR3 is CASSLGGAAYGYTF. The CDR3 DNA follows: TGTGCCAGCAGTCTCGGGGGGGCGGCCTATGGCTACACCTTC.

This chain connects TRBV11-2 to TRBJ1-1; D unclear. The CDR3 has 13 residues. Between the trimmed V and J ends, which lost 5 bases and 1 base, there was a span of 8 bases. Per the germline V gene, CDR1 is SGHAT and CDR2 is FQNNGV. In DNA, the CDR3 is TGTGCCAGCAGCCACGGTTGGAACACTGAAGCTTTCTTT. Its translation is CASSHGWNTEAFF.

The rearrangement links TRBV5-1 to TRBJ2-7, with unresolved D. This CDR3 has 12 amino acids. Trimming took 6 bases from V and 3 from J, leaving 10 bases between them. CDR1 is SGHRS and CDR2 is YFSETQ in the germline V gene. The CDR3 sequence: CASNNRDYEQYF. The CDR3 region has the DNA TGCGCCAGCAACAACAGAGACTACGAGCAGTACTTC.

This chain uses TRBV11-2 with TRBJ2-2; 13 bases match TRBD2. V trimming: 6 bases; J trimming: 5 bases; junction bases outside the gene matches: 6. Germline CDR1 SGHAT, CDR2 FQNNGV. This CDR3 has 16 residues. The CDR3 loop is CASRRLAGGRTGELFF. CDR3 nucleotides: TGTGCCAGCAGGCGACTAGCGGGAGGTCGGACCGGGGAGCTGTTTTTT.

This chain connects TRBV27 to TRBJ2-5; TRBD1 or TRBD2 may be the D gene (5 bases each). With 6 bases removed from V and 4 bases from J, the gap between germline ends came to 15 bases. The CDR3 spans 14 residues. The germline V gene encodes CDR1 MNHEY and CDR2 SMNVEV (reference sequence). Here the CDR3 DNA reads TGTGCCAGCAGAGGGTGGGGGTCGGGAGAGACCCAGTACTTC. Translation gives CASRGWGSGETQYF.

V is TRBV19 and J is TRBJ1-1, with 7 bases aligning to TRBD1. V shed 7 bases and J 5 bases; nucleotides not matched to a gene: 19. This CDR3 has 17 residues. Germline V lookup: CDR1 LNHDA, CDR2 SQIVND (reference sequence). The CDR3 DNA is TGTGCCAGTACCCCCCTGGGAGGGGGCGGTTCGGAGACTGAAGCTTTCTTT. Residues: CASTPLGGGGSETEAFF. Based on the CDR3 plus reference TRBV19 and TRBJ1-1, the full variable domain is DGGITQSPKYLFRKEGQNVTLSCEQNLNHDAMYWYRQDPGQGLRLIYYSQIVNDFQKGDIAEGYSVSREKKESFPLTVTSAQKNPTAFYLCASTPLGGGGSETEAFFGQGTRLTVV.

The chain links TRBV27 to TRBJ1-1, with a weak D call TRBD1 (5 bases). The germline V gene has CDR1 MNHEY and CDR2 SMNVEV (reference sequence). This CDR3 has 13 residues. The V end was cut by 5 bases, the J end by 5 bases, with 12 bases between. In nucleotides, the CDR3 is TGTGCCAGCAGTCCTCCGGGGGGGACTGAAGCTTTCTTT. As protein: CASSPPGGTEAFF.

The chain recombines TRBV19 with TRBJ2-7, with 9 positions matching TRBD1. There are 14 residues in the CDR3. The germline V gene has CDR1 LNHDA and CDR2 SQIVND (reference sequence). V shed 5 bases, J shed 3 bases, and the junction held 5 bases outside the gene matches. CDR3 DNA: TGTGCCAGTAGTTCCCGGGACAGGGACTACGAGCAGTACTTC. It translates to CASSSRDRDYEQYF.

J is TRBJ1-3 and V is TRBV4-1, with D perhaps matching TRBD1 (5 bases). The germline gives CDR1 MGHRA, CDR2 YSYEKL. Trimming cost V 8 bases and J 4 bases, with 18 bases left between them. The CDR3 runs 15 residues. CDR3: CASRSGQVGGNTIYF. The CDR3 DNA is TGCGCCAGCCGCTCAGGGCAAGTCGGGGGAAACACCATATATTTT.

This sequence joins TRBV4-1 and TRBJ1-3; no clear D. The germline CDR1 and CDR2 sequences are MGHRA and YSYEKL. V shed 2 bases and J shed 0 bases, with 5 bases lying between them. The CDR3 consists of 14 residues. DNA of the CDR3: TGCGCCAGCAGCCAACGATTCTCTGGAAACACCATATATTTT. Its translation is CASSQRFSGNTIYF.

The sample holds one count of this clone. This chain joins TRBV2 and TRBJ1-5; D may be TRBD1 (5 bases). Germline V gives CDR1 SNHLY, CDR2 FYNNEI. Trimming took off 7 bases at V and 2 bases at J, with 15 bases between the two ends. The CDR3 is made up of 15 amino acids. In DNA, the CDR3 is TGTGCCAGCACGGGGGATCAGGGTCGCAATCAGCCCCAGCATTTT. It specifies CASTGDQGRNQPQHF.

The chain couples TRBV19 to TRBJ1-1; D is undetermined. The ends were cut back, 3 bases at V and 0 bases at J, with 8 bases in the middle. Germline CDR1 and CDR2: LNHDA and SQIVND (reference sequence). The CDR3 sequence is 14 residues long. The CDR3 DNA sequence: TGTGCCAGTAGTATCTTTGGAATGAACACTGAAGCTTTCTTT. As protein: CASSIFGMNTEAFF.

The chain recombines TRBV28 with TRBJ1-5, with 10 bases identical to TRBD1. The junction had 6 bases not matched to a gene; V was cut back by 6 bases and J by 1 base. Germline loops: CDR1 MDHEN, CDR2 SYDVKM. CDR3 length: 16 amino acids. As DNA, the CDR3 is TGTGCCAGCAGCCAAGACAGGGGGCCCAGCAATCAGCCCCAGCATTTT. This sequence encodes CASSQDRGPSNQPQHF.

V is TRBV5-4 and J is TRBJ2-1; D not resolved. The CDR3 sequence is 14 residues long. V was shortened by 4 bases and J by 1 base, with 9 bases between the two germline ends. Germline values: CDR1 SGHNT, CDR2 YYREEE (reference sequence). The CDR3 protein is CASSLSDSYNEQFF. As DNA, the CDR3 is TGTGCCAGCAGCCTCAGTGATTCCTACAATGAGCAGTTCTTC.

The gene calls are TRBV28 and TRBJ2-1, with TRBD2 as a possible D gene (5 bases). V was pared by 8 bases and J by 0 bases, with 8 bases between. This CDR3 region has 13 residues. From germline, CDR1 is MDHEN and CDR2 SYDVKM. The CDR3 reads CASEGSSYNEQFF. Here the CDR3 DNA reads TGTGCCAGCGAGGGAAGCTCCTACAATGAGCAGTTCTTC.

The CDR3: CASSLGRRTEAFF. The CDR3 DNA reads TGTGCCAGCAGCCTCGGACGGAGGACTGAAGCTTTCTTT. This chain joins TRBV5-5 and TRBJ1-1; D ambiguous. Trimming removed 4 bases from V and 5 bases from J, with 12 bases in between. The CDR3 totals 13 residues. Germline CDR1 SGHKS, CDR2 YYEKEE (reference sequence).

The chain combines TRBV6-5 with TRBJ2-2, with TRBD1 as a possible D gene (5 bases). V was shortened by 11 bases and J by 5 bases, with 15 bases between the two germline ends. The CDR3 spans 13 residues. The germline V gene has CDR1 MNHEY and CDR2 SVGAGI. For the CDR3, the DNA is TGTGCCTTGGAGCAGGGCTTAACCGGGGAGCTGTTTTTT. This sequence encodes CALEQGLTGELFF.

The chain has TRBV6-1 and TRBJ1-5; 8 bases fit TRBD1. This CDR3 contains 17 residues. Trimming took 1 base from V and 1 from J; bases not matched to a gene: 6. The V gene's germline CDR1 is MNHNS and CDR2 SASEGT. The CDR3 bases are TGTGCCAGCAGTGAAGGGACAGGGATCGGGAGCAATCAGCCCCAGCATTTT. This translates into CASSEGTGIGSNQPQHF.

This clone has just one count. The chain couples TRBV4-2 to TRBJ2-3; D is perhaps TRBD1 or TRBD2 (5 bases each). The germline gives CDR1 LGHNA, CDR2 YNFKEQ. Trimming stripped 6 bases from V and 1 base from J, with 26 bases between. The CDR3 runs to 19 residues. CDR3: CASSPRGGRGSTGTDTQYF. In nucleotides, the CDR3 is TGTGCCAGCAGTCCCCGCGGAGGCCGGGGCTCAACTGGCACAGATACGCAGTATTTT.

Written as DNA, the CDR3 is TGCGCCAGCAGCTTGGGACAGGGTCCGGGGCCCCAGCATTTT. Translated: CASSLGQGPGPQHF. The chain combines TRBV5-1 with TRBJ1-5; 7 bases align to TRBD1. The germline V gene encodes CDR1 SGHRS and CDR2 YFSETQ. The V segment lost 0 bases and the J segment 9 bases; nucleotides outside the gene matches: 6. This CDR3 region has 14 residues.